A selection of T cell receptor beta chains follows, all from one sample in a study of OX40 agonist ivuxolimab in advanced cancers. TCRdb keeps only in-frame clones here, not all; method: immunoSEQ multiplex PCR. The table records fewer than 55,000 clones, 87% of them present only once. The sample in question was CD4+ or CD8+ T cells sorted from blood, obtained in a trial of the OX40 agonist ivuxolimab. Source of these receptors: an adult with an advanced solid tumor such as melanoma, head and neck, liver or kidney cancer. Both conserved end residues are part of each CDR3. The order of the fields is CDR3 DNA, CDR3 protein, J gene, D gene, V gene, clone size. A D gene is named only where the DNA matches it firmly. Some rows have no size entry. The others give once, few or many, or a class for an expanded clone.

CDR3 DNA: TGTGCCAGCAGGGAACTAGCGGGGGTGTACAATGAGCAGTTCTTC
CDR3 protein: CASRELAGVYNEQFF
J gene: TRBJ2-1
D gene: TRBD2
V gene: TRBV2
clone size: NA

CDR3 DNA: TGTGCCAGCAGTTTATGGGGCTCTGGGGCCAACGTCCTGACTTTC
CDR3 protein: CASSLWGSGANVLTF
J gene: TRBJ2-6
D gene: NA
V gene: TRBV28
clone size: NA

CDR3 DNA: TGTGCCAGCAGTTACCTCCCGGGGGGTAACACCGGGGAGCTGTTTTTT
CDR3 protein: CASSYLPGGNTGELFF
J gene: TRBJ2-2
D gene: TRBD2
V gene: TRBV6-5
clone size: NA

CDR3 DNA: TGTGCCAGCAGCCAAGGAGCGGGGGGGGACACCGGGGAGCTGTTTTTT
CDR3 protein: CASSQGAGGDTGELFF
J gene: TRBJ2-2
D gene: TRBD2
V gene: TRBV4-2
clone size: NA

CDR3 DNA: TGCGCCAGCAGCCGGGACGGAGGTGATGAAAAACTGTTTTTT
CDR3 protein: CASSRDGGDEKLFF
J gene: TRBJ1-4
D gene: NA
V gene: TRBV5-1
clone size: NA

CDR3 DNA: TGCGCCAGCAGCCAAGAATTATTCCTGACAGGGCGCAACGAGCAGTACTTC
CDR3 protein: CASSQELFLTGRNEQYF
J gene: TRBJ2-7
D gene: TRBD1
V gene: TRBV4-3
clone size: once

CDR3 DNA: TGTGCCAGCAGCCCCAAAGCGGGAGGGCTGGGTGAGCAGTTCTTC
CDR3 protein: CASSPKAGGLGEQFF
J gene: TRBJ2-1
D gene: TRBD2
V gene: TRBV7-2
clone size: NA

CDR3 DNA: TGTGCCAGCAGCCAGGACGGGCGGGGGGGAATGAATTCACCCCTCCACTTT
CDR3 protein: CASSQDGRGGMNSPLHF
J gene: TRBJ1-6
D gene: NA
V gene: TRBV4-2
clone size: NA

CDR3 DNA: TGCGCCAGCCGCCCGAGTGGAGATTCCTACGAGCAGTACTTC
CDR3 protein: CASRPSGDSYEQYF
J gene: TRBJ2-7
D gene: NA
V gene: TRBV10-2
clone size: NA

CDR3 DNA: TGTGCCAGCAGTCTAGCGGGAGGATATGAGCAGTTCTTC
CDR3 protein: CASSLAGGYEQFF
J gene: TRBJ2-1
D gene: TRBD2
V gene: TRBV27
clone size: few

CDR3 DNA: TGTGCCAGCAGCCCCCAGTTTAACTATGGCTACACCTTC
CDR3 protein: CASSPQFNYGYTF
J gene: TRBJ1-2
D gene: NA
V gene: TRBV7-9
clone size: NA

CDR3 DNA: TGCGCCAGCAGCTTGGCCCCAGGGCAGAACACTGAAGCTTTCTTT
CDR3 protein: CASSLAPGQNTEAFF
J gene: TRBJ1-1
D gene: NA
V gene: TRBV5-1
clone size: NA

CDR3 DNA: TGTGCCAGCAGCTTGGAAAGGGGGAGGGACTATGGCTACACCTTC
CDR3 protein: CASSLERGRDYGYTF
J gene: TRBJ1-2
D gene: NA
V gene: TRBV5-4
clone size: NA

CDR3 DNA: TGTGCCAGCAGTGAAGAGGGAATCCGGCCCCAGCATTTT
CDR3 protein: CASSEEGIRPQHF
J gene: TRBJ1-5
D gene: NA
V gene: TRBV2
clone size: NA

CDR3 DNA: TGTGCCAGTAGTATCTCCGGGAACACTGAAGCTTTCTTT
CDR3 protein: CASSISGNTEAFF
J gene: TRBJ1-1
D gene: NA
V gene: TRBV19
clone size: NA

CDR3 DNA: TGTGCCAGCAGCTCCCCCCGGGACAGGGCCTACGAGCAGTACTTC
CDR3 protein: CASSSPRDRAYEQYF
J gene: TRBJ2-7
D gene: TRBD1
V gene: TRBV7-2
clone size: NA

CDR3 DNA: TGCGCCAGCAGTATCACCGGGACAGGGACTGGGGCCAACGTCCTGACTTTC
CDR3 protein: CASSITGTGTGANVLTF
J gene: TRBJ2-6
D gene: TRBD1
V gene: TRBV5-1
clone size: NA

CDR3 DNA: TGTGCCAGCAGCCAGGGCCGGGAGACCCAGTACTTC
CDR3 protein: CASSQGRETQYF
J gene: TRBJ2-5
D gene: NA
V gene: TRBV7-2
clone size: NA

CDR3 DNA: TGTGCCAGCAGTTTCTCGGGACAGGGAGAGGGCTACACCTTC
CDR3 protein: CASSFSGQGEGYTF
J gene: TRBJ1-2
D gene: TRBD1
V gene: TRBV27
clone size: once

CDR3 DNA: TGTGCCAGCAGCTTGGAGGCTAGCGGGAGTACCAATGAGCAGTTCTTC
CDR3 protein: CASSLEASGSTNEQFF
J gene: TRBJ2-1
D gene: TRBD2
V gene: TRBV5-8
clone size: NA

CDR3 DNA: TGTGCCAGCAGCGTAGGGGCTAGCGGGGGGGCCATAGGCAAAAACATTCAGTACTTC
CDR3 protein: CASSVGASGGAIGKNIQYF
J gene: TRBJ2-4
D gene: TRBD2
V gene: TRBV9
clone size: NA

CDR3 DNA: TGTGCCAGCAGTTACTCTTGGGGGGATGGCTACACCTTC
CDR3 protein: CASSYSWGDGYTF
J gene: TRBJ1-2
D gene: NA
V gene: TRBV6-5
clone size: NA

CDR3 DNA: TGTGCCAGCAGCTTAGCCCTCTCCTACGAGCAGTACTTC
CDR3 protein: CASSLALSYEQYF
J gene: TRBJ2-7
D gene: NA
V gene: TRBV7-2
clone size: NA

CDR3 DNA: TGTGCCAGCAGTGAGGGACCCCGCTCGGGAGCTTTCTTT
CDR3 protein: CASSEGPRSGAFF
J gene: TRBJ1-1
D gene: NA
V gene: TRBV2
clone size: NA

CDR3 DNA: TGTGCCAGCAGCTTAAGGCCAGGGGGCGGTACTGAAGCTTTCTTT
CDR3 protein: CASSLRPGGGTEAFF
J gene: TRBJ1-1
D gene: TRBD1
V gene: TRBV7-6
clone size: NA

CDR3 DNA: TGTGCCAGCTCACCGCATCCCCCACATCAGAACACTGAAGCTTTCTTT
CDR3 protein: CASSPHPPHQNTEAFF
J gene: TRBJ1-1
D gene: NA
V gene: TRBV18
clone size: once

CDR3 DNA: TGTGCCAGCAGTGGAGGGCAGGGACCTAAGCATTTT
CDR3 protein: CASSGGQGPKHF
J gene: TRBJ1-5
D gene: NA
V gene: TRBV6-1
clone size: medium-sized

CDR3 DNA: TGTGCCAGCAGTGAAGAGATACGGAGCGAGCAGTACTTC
CDR3 protein: CASSEEIRSEQYF
J gene: TRBJ2-7
D gene: NA
V gene: TRBV2
clone size: NA

CDR3 DNA: TGTGCCAGCAGAAGGACAGGGTCCTACGAGCAGTACTTC
CDR3 protein: CASRRTGSYEQYF
J gene: TRBJ2-7
D gene: TRBD1
V gene: TRBV27
clone size: NA